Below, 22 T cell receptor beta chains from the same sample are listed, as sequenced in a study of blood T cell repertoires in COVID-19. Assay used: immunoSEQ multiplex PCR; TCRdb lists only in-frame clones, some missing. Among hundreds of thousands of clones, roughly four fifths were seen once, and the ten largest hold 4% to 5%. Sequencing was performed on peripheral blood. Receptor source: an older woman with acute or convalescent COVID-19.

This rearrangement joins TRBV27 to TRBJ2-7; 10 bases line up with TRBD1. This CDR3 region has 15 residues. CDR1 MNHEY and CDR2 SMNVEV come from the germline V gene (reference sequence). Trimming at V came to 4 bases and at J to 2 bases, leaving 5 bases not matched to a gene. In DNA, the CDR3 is TGTGCCAGCAGTTGGACAGGGGGATTGGCCTACGAGCAGTACTTC. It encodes CASSWTGGLAYEQYF.

The CDR3 here is CASSRSTGLGNSPLHF. The CDR3 DNA sequence: TGTGCCAGCAGCCGATCTACGGGACTCGGCAATTCACCCCTCCACTTT. The V call is TRBV3-1 (or the pseudogene TRBV3-2), the J call TRBJ1-6; TRBD1 might be the D (5 bases). V lost 4 bases and J lost 7, with 17 bases in between. CDR1 is LGHDT and CDR2 is YNNKEL in the germline V gene (reference sequence). There are 16 residues in the CDR3.

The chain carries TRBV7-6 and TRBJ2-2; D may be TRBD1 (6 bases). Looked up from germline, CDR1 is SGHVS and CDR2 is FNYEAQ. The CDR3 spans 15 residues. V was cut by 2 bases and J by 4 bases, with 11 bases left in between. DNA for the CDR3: TGTGCCAGCAGCTTACAGGGGAGAGGCACCGGGGAGCTGTTTTTT. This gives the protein CASSLQGRGTGELFF. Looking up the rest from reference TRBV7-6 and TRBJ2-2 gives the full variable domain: GAGVSQSPRYKVTKRGQDVALRCDPISGHVSLYWYRQALGQGPEFLTYFNYEAQQDKSGLPNDRFSAERPEGSISTLTIQRTEQRDSAMYRCASSLQGRGTGELFFGEGSRLTVL.

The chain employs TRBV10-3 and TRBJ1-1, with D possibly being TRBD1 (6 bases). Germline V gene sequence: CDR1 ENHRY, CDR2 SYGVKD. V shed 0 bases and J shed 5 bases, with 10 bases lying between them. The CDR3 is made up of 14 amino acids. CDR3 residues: CAISESAGETEAFF. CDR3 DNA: TGTGCCATCAGTGAGTCGGCAGGGGAAACTGAAGCTTTCTTT.

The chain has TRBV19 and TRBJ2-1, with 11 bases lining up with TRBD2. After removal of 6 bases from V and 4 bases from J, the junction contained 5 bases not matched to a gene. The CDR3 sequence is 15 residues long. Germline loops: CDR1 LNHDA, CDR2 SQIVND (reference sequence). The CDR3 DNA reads TGTGCCAGTAGCCCGGCTAGCGGGGGGTACAATGAGCAGTTCTTC. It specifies CASSPASGGYNEQFF.

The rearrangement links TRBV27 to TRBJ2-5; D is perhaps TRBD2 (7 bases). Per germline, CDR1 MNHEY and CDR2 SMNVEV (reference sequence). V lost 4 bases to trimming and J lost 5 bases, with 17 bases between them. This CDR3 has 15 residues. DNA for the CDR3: TGTGCCAGCAGTTCCCCCCGGGGGCGGGGGGAGACCCAGTACTTC. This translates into CASSSPRGRGETQYF.

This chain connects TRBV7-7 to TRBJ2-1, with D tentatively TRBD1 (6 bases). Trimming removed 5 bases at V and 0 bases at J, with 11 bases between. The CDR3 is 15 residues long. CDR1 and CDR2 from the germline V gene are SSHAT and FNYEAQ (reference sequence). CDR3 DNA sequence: TGTGCCAGCAGCCCGACAGGTCGCTCCTACAATGAGCAGTTCTTC. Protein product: CASSPTGRSYNEQFF.

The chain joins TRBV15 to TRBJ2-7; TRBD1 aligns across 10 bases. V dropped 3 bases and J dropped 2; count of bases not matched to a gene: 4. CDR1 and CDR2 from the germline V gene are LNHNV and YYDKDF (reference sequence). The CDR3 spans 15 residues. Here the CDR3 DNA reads TGTGCCACCAGCAGCACCGGACAGGGGGCCTACGAGCAGTACTTC. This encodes CATSSTGQGAYEQYF.

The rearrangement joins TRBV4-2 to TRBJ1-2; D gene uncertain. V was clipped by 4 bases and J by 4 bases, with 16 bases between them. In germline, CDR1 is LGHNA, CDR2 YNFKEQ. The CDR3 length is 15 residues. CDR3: CASSPGLQATYGYTF. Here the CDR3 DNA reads TGTGCCAGCAGCCCAGGCCTCCAGGCAACCTATGGCTACACCTTC.

CDR3 in amino acids: CASSNLGAINYGYTF. CDR3 DNA sequence: TGTGCCAGCAGCAATTTGGGGGCGATTAACTATGGCTACACCTTC. The chain recombines TRBV5-6 with TRBJ1-2, with a weak D call TRBD1 (6 bases). This CDR3 has 15 amino acids. Germline CDR1 SGHDT, CDR2 YYEEEE. V lost 4 bases and J 1 base, leaving 14 bases between the germline ends.

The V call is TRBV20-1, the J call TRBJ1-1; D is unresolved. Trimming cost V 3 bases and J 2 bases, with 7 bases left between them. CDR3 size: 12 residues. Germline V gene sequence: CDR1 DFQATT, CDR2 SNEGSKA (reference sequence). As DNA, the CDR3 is TGCAGTGCTAGTCGGTCCAACACTGAAGCTTTCTTT. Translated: CSASRSNTEAFF.

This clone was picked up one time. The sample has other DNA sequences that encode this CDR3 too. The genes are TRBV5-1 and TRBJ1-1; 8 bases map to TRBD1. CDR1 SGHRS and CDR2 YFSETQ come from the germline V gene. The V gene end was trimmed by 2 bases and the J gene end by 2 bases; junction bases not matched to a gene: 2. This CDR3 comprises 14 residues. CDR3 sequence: CASSFGQGNTEAFF. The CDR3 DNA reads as TGCGCCAGCAGCTTTGGACAGGGTAACACTGAAGCTTTCTTT.

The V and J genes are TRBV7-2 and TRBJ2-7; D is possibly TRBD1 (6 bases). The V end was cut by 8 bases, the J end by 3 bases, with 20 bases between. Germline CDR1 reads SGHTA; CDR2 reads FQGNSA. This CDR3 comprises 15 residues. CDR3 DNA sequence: TGTGCCAGCCGTCTGGAGTCGGGACAAGGCTACGAGCAGTACTTC. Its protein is CASRLESGQGYEQYF.

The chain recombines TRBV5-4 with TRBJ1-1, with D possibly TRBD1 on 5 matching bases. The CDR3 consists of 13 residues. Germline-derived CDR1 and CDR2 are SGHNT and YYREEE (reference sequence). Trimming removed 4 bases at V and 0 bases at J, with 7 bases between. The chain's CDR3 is CASSDSLNTEAFF. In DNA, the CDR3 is TGTGCCAGCAGCGACAGCCTGAACACTGAAGCTTTCTTT.

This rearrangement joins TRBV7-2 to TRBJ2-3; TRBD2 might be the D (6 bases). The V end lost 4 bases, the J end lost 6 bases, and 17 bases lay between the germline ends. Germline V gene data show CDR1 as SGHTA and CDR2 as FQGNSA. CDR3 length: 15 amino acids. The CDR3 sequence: CASSWTTERRDTQYF. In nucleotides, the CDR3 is TGTGCCAGCAGCTGGACTACCGAGCGGAGGGATACGCAGTATTTT.

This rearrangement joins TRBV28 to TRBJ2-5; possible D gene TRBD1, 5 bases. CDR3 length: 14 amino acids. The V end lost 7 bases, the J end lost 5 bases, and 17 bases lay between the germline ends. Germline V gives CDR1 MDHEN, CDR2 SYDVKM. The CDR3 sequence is CASTRVANWETQYF. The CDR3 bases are TGTGCCAGCACCAGGGTGGCCAACTGGGAGACCCAGTACTTC.

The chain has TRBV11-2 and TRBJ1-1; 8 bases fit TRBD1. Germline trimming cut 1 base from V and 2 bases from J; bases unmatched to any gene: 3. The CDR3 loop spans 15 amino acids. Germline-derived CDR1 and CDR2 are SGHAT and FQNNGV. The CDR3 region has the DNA TGTGCCAGCAGCTTAGCAGGGGGCGTCAACACTGAAGCTTTCTTT. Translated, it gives CASSLAGGVNTEAFF.

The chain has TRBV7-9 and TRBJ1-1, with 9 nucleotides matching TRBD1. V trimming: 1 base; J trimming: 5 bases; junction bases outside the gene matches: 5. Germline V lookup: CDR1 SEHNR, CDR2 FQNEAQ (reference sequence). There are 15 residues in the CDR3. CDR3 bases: TGTGCCAGCAGCTTAGGGACAGGGGTGGATACTGAAGCTTTCTTT. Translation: CASSLGTGVDTEAFF.

CDR3 in DNA: TGTGCCAGCAGGGGACAGACATACTTAGCGGGGGGGCTCCTTGAGCAGTTCTTC. Translated: CASRGQTYLAGGLLEQFF. The V gene is TRBV27, the J gene TRBJ2-1; TRBD2 aligns across 11 bases. This CDR3 region has 18 residues. Trimming took 6 bases from V and 9 from J; bases not matched to a gene: 19. Germline V gene sequence: CDR1 MNHEY, CDR2 SMNVEV (reference sequence).

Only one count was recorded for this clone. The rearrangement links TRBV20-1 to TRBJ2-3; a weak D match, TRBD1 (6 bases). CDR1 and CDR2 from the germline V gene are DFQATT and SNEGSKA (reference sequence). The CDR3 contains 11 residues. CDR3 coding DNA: TGCGCAGGGGTACACACAGATACGCAGTATTTT. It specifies CAGVHTDTQYF.

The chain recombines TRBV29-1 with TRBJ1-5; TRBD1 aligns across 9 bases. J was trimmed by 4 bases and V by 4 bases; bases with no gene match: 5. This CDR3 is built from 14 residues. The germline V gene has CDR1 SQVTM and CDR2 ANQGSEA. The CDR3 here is CSVAGQGMNQPQHF. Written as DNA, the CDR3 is TGCAGCGTTGCCGGACAGGGGATGAATCAGCCCCAGCATTTT.

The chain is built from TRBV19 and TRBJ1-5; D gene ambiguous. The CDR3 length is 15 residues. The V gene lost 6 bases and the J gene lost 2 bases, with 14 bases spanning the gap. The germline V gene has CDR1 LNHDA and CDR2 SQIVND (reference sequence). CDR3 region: CASRALGGGNQPQHF. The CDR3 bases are TGTGCCAGTAGGGCATTAGGAGGCGGCAATCAGCCCCAGCATTTT.